Below are 18 T cell receptor beta chains sequenced from a single sample in a study of T cells in Graves' hyperthyroidism and ophthalmopathy. Template material for amplifying TCR beta CDR3 regions consisted of RNA transcripts. Initially, a first-round RT-PCR of the TCR CDR3 employed the HTBI primer set. One entry per CDR3 protein results from TCRdb running MiXCR on the multiplex PCR reads. The table shows more than 500,000 distinct CDR3 sequences, with over 35% occurring only once. Material: peripheral blood or thyroid tissue (not recorded which). These receptors were taken from an adult woman with Graves' disease, either hyperthyroidism or ophthalmopathy (not recorded which).

This clonotype showed up many times. V gene TRBV6-5 combines with J gene TRBJ1-3; the match to TRBD1 covers 9 bases. Trimming at V came to 8 bases and at J to 2 bases, leaving 7 bases not matched to a gene. Per the germline V gene, CDR1 is MNHEY and CDR2 is SVGAGI. CDR3 length equals 15 residues. This CDR3 reads CASARDRGTGNTIYF. In DNA form, the CDR3 reads TGTGCCAGCGCGAGAGACAGGGGGACTGGAAACACCATATATTTT.

The chain combines TRBV10-3 with TRBJ2-7; D tentatively reads TRBD1 or TRBD2 (5 bases each). CDR3 length: 13 amino acids. V dropped 8 bases and J dropped 0 bases, with 11 bases sitting between them. Germline loops: CDR1 ENHRY, CDR2 SYGVKD. The CDR3 loop reads CAILAGSSYEQYF. The CDR3 bases are TGTGCCATCCTAGCAGGGAGCTCCTACGAGCAGTACTTC.

Many counts were recorded for this clonotype. The chain combines TRBV19 with TRBJ2-2; D unresolved. The germline V gene encodes CDR1 LNHDA and CDR2 SQIVND (reference sequence). V was trimmed by 3 bases and J by 0 bases, leaving 11 bases between them. The CDR3 is 16 amino acids. For the CDR3, the DNA is TGTGCCAGTAGTATGATCGGCAGGTCGAACACCGGGGAGCTGTTTTTT. It codes for CASSMIGRSNTGELFF.

This clonotype was seen a handful of times. The chain couples TRBV4-3 to TRBJ2-2, with D possibly being TRBD2 (6 bases). Germline V lookup: CDR1 LGHNA, CDR2 YSLEER. The CDR3 consists of 18 residues. The V gene lost 1 base and the J gene lost 3 bases, with 18 bases spanning the gap. CDR3 DNA: TGCGCCAGCAGCCAAGCCCCCCTCATAGGAGGGTACACCGGGGAGCTGTTTTTT. Its translation is CASSQAPLIGGYTGELFF.

Ten or more counts support this clonotype. The genes are TRBV20-1 and TRBJ1-1; D is uncertain. The ends were cut back, 1 base at V and 4 bases at J, with 4 bases in the middle. The CDR3 contains 11 residues. Germline lookup yields CDR1 DFQATT and CDR2 SNEGSKA (reference sequence). For the CDR3, the DNA is TGCAGTGCTAGAGCCCTCACTGAAGCTTTCTTT. It translates to CSARALTEAFF.

This clonotype was seen ten or more times. The V call is TRBV6-1, the J call TRBJ1-1; the D gene is possibly TRBD1 (6 bases). V lost 0 bases and J 11 bases, leaving 16 bases between the germline ends. This CDR3 is 14 amino acids long. Germline-derived CDR1 and CDR2 are MNHNS and SASEGT. The CDR3 DNA sequence: TGTGCCAGCAGTGAAGCCTCGACAGGTCGGTGGGCTTTCTTT. Protein: CASSEASTGRWAFF.

This sequence joins TRBV12-3 or TRBV12-4 and TRBJ1-2; tentative D call: TRBD1 (5 bases). Trimming shortened V by 5 bases and J by 9 bases, and 16 bases separated the two germline ends. CDR3 length: 13 residues. The CDR3 loop reads CASSEGSGGRYTF. CDR3 coding DNA: TGTGCCAGCAGTGAGGGGTCGGGCGGACGCTACACCTTC.

The chain carries TRBV29-1 and TRBJ1-1, with TRBD1 matching over 7 bases. The CDR3 totals 14 residues. The V gene's germline CDR1 is SQVTM and CDR2 ANQGSEA. The junction had 8 bases not matched to a gene; V was cut back by 6 bases and J by 1 base. The CDR3 bases are TGCAGCGTGGGAGCCGGGACAGCGAACACTGAAGCTTTCTTT. As protein: CSVGAGTANTEAFF.

The chain links TRBV18 to TRBJ1-2; D gene unclear. V lost 6 bases and J 6 bases, leaving 14 bases between the germline ends. The CDR3 extends over 13 amino acids. Germline V gene lookup returns CDR1 KGHSH and CDR2 LQKENI. Here the CDR3 DNA reads TGTGCCAGCTCCCTTAACAAGGGCGATGGCTACACCTTC. Translated: CASSLNKGDGYTF.

This clonotype has more than one count but fewer than ten. V gene TRBV20-1 combines with J gene TRBJ1-5; 10 bases align to TRBD1. The germline V gene encodes CDR1 DFQATT and CDR2 SNEGSKA (reference sequence). J gave up 7 bases and V 5 bases, and 8 bases lay outside the gene matches. The CDR3 sequence is 14 residues long. As DNA, the CDR3 is TGCAGTGCTCCTGGACAGGGGGGTAGGCAGCCCCAGCATTTT. This sequence encodes CSAPGQGGRQPQHF.

The V call is TRBV29-1, the J call TRBJ1-4; a weak D match, TRBD1 (5 bases). The V end lost 2 bases, the J end lost 6 bases, and 10 bases lay between the germline ends. The germline gives CDR1 SQVTM, CDR2 ANQGSEA. CDR3 size: 13 residues. The CDR3 is CSVEWGMDEKLFF. CDR3 bases: TGCAGCGTTGAATGGGGCATGGATGAAAAACTGTTTTTT.

The sample holds many counts of this clonotype. The V call is TRBV12-3 or TRBV12-4, the J call TRBJ1-5; no definite D call. The CDR3 contains 15 residues. V lost 2 bases, J lost 0 bases, and 8 bases lay in between. The CDR3 sequence is CASSLSAVSNQPQHF. The CDR3 nucleotides are TGTGCCAGCAGTTTATCAGCAGTTAGCAATCAGCCCCAGCATTTT.

This clonotype was found a few times. V is TRBV29-1 and J is TRBJ2-1, with 8 bases that match TRBD2. Trimming removed 5 bases from V and 5 bases from J; junction bases left unmatched: 8. Germline V CDR1 and CDR2: SQVTM, ANQGSEA. CDR3 length equals 14 residues. The CDR3 loop reads CSVKREGRHNEQFF. In DNA, the CDR3 is TGCAGCGTTAAACGGGAGGGCCGACACAATGAGCAGTTCTTC.

There are many counts of this clonotype. The chain links TRBV5-1 to TRBJ2-2; TRBD1 matches 8 bases. In germline, CDR1 is SGHRS, CDR2 YFSETQ. J gave up 6 bases and V 4 bases, and 8 bases lay outside the gene matches. The CDR3 has 15 residues. CDR3 in DNA: TGCGCCAGCAGCGTAACAGGGGGAGTGTCCGGGGAGCTGTTTTTT. This sequence encodes CASSVTGGVSGELFF.

This clonotype was counted ten times or more. The rearrangement joins TRBV10-2 to TRBJ1-2; 9 bases map to TRBD1. The trim removed 3 bases at V and 5 bases at J, leaving 10 bases unmatched. CDR1 WSHSY and CDR2 SAAADI come from the germline V gene. The CDR3 runs 16 residues. In DNA, the CDR3 is TGCGCCAGCAGTGAAGGCAGGGACAGGGAATCTTATGGCTACACCTTC. Protein sequence: CASSEGRDRESYGYTF.

This clonotype was seen many times. The rearrangement uses TRBV2 and TRBJ1-5; 11 bases align to TRBD1. The CDR3 loop spans 15 amino acids. Trimming removed 3 bases from V and 4 bases from J; junction bases left unmatched: 2. Germline V gives CDR1 SNHLY, CDR2 FYNNEI. The CDR3: CASSEDRGQNQPQHF. The DNA for the CDR3 is TGTGCCAGCAGTGAGGACAGGGGGCAGAATCAGCCCCAGCATTTT. Complete variable domain (other parts from reference TRBV2 and TRBJ1-5): EPEVTQTPSHQVTQMGQEVILRCVPISNHLYFYWYRQILGQKVEFLVSFYNNEISEKSEIFDDQFSVERPDGSNFTLKIRSTKLEDSAMYFCASSEDRGQNQPQHFGDGTRLSIL.

The V and J genes are TRBV10-2 and TRBJ1-1; D possibly corresponds to TRBD1 (5 bases). Trimming stripped 10 bases from V and 4 bases from J, with 16 bases between. Germline loops: CDR1 WSHSY, CDR2 SAAADI. CDR3 length equals 13 residues. This CDR3 reads CATTIGASTEAFF. The DNA for the CDR3 is TGCGCCACCACGATCGGGGCGAGCACTGAAGCTTTCTTT.

This clonotype was observed a handful of times. V is TRBV7-9 and J is TRBJ1-2; TRBD1 might be the D (6 bases). Trimming shortened V by 1 base and J by 4 bases, and 10 bases separated the two germline ends. This CDR3 comprises 14 residues. From germline, CDR1 is SEHNR and CDR2 FQNEAQ (reference sequence). CDR3: CASSLVGTPYGYTF. As DNA, the CDR3 is TGTGCCAGCAGCTTAGTTGGGACACCCTATGGCTACACCTTC.